The rows below give T cell receptor beta chains drawn from one sample of a study of response to subunit inactivated influenza vaccine. TCRdb recomputed calls from the RT-PCR reads with MiXCR, one row per CDR3 protein. Of more than 700,000 distinct CDR3 sequences listed, 20% to 25% were seen once; the top ten hold around 9.6%. The material was PBMCs from blood, obtained approximately 5 days after vaccination. The receptors here all came from a man aged 50-60 years who received an inactivated influenza vaccine. CDR3s include the opening cysteine and the closing phenylalanine or tryptophan. D genes are given only for firm matches. Size values are once, few and many counts, or a class for expanded clones, and some rows have none.

TRBJ1-2,.,.,TRBV10-1,CASSDLSHGYTF,TGCGCCAGCAGTGACCTATCACATGGCTACACCTTC
TRBJ2-7,.,.,TRBV28,CDSSSTLYEQYF,TGTGACAGCAGTTCCACCCTCTACGAGCAGTACTTC
TRBJ1-1,.,TRBD1,TRBV20-1,CSATRQGTEAFF,TGCAGTGCTACGAGACAGGGCACTGAAGCTTTCTTT
TRBJ2-1,few,TRBD2,TRBV29-1,CSVELKKLAGGYNEQFF,TGCAGCGTTGAACTAAAAAAACTAGCGGGAGGCTACAATGAGCAGTTCTTC
TRBJ2-5,few,.,TRBV5-1,CASSLTSRQQETQYF,TGCGCCAGCAGCTTGACGTCGAGACAGCAAGAGACCCAGTACTTC
TRBJ2-3,few,TRBD1,TRBV18,CASSPGQGKTDTQYF,TGTGCCAGCTCTCCGGGACAGGGGAAAACAGATACGCAGTATTTT
TRBJ1-4,.,.,TRBV20-1,CSARDFSGNEKLFF,TGCAGTGCTAGAGATTTTTCGGGAAATGAAAAACTGTTTTTT
TRBJ2-1,.,.,TRBV7-8,CASSPLGPRGGTEQFF,TGTGCCAGCAGCCCCCTTGGGCCAAGGGGGGGTACTGAGCAGTTCTTC
TRBJ2-5,.,TRBD2,TRBV29-1,CSVARSGGTFLAGTRFLETQYF,TGCAGCGTTGCGCGGTCAGGGGGAACCTTCCTAGCGGGGACTAGATTTTTGGAGACCCAGTACTTC
TRBJ2-7,.,TRBD1,TRBV7-2,CASSTSGTGSYEQYF,TGTGCCAGCAGCACATCCGGGACAGGCTCCTACGAGCAGTACTTC